The 12 T cell receptor beta chains below were found in one sample sequenced in a study of spatial heterogeneity in lung cancer. This sample's time point: sample taken at primary tumor resection. Researchers sequenced whole RNA taken from tumor, nontumor lung or frozen PBMC without sorting. Using its own MiXCR run on the 5' RACE reads, TCRdb lists one record per CDR3 protein. The sample includes 20,000 to 25,000 distinct CDR3 sequences, about 4.3% of them seen just once. Sample: PBMCs, taken at surgery. The receptors were sampled from a male donor with early-stage non-small cell lung cancer.

There are many counts of this clonotype. This rearrangement joins TRBV6-5 to TRBJ2-1; D is perhaps TRBD2 (5 bases). The CDR3 runs 14 residues. Germline-derived CDR1 and CDR2 are MNHEY and SVGAGI. The germline V and J ends were trimmed by 5 bases and 4 bases, with 12 bases remaining between them. The CDR3 sequence is CASSRVEGYNEQFF. In DNA form, the CDR3 reads TGTGCCAGCAGTCGAGTTGAGGGTTACAATGAGCAGTTCTTC.

This clonotype was picked up many times. This sequence joins TRBV2 and TRBJ1-1, with TRBD1 matching 8 bases. Germline CDR1 SNHLY, CDR2 FYNNEI. CDR3 length: 12 amino acids. Trimming cost V 11 bases and J 4 bases; bases outside gene matches: 6. The CDR3 reads CADSQGGTEAFF. The CDR3 DNA is TGTGCCGACTCACAGGGGGGCACTGAAGCTTTCTTT.

The V gene is TRBV2, the J gene TRBJ2-7; D remains unclear. Germline V gene lookup returns CDR1 SNHLY and CDR2 FYNNEI. The CDR3 has 12 amino acids. V lost 6 bases to trimming and J lost 2 bases, with 8 bases between them. The CDR3 is CASRSGAYEQYF. Here the CDR3 DNA reads TGTGCCAGCAGGTCTGGGGCCTACGAGCAGTACTTC.

This clonotype was detected ten times or more. The V and J genes are TRBV30 and TRBJ1-3, with D perhaps TRBD1 (6 bases). CDR3 length equals 13 residues. CDR1 and CDR2 from the germline V gene are GTSNPN and SVGIG (reference sequence). V was cut by 7 bases and J by 4 bases, with 14 bases left in between. The CDR3 DNA is TGTGCCTCCCAACGGACAGACGGAAACACCATATATTTT. This encodes CASQRTDGNTIYF.

This clonotype has a count of ten or more. The chain combines TRBV3-1 with TRBJ2-2, with D hard to call. This CDR3 contains 16 residues. The germline V gene encodes CDR1 LGHDT and CDR2 YNNKEL (reference sequence). V gave up 1 base and J gave up 7 bases, with 16 bases separating them. The DNA for the CDR3 is TGTGCCAGCAGCCAAGGGTTGTTGCGAGCTTACGGGGAGCTGTTTTTT. It yields the protein CASSQGLLRAYGELFF.

This clonotype was recorded many times. The V and J genes are TRBV25-1 and TRBJ1-5; possibly TRBD1 for D (6 bases). This CDR3 contains 14 residues. Trimming cost V 5 bases and J 6 bases, with 14 bases left between them. Germline loops: CDR1 MGHDK, CDR2 SYGVNS. As DNA, the CDR3 is TGTGCCAGCAGTCGGACAGACTACTTTCAGCCCCAGCATTTT. It translates to CASSRTDYFQPQHF.

This clonotype was recorded at least ten times. This chain uses TRBV30 with TRBJ1-5; D may be TRBD1 (5 bases). CDR3 length: 14 residues. Germline CDR1 and CDR2: GTSNPN and SVGIG (reference sequence). Trimming cost V 0 bases and J 3 bases, with 9 bases left between them. DNA of the CDR3: TGTGCCTGGAGTGTGACAGCTCTCAATCAGCCCCAGCATTTT. This codes for CAWSVTALNQPQHF. The complete variable domain, with remaining parts taken from reference TRBV30 and TRBJ1-5, reads SQTIHQWPATLVQPVGSPLSLECTVEGTSNPNLYWYRQAAGRGLQLLFYSVGIGQISSEVPQNLSASRPQDRQFILSSKKLLLSDSGFYLCAWSVTALNQPQHFGDGTRLSIL.

This clonotype appeared a few times. The CDR3 bases are TGCAGCGTTTTCTCCACAGATACGCAGTATTTT. The encoded protein is CSVFSTDTQYF. The rearrangement links TRBV29-1 to TRBJ2-3; D uncertain. The CDR3 extends over 11 amino acids. V was pared by 5 bases and J by 2 bases, with 5 bases between. The germline CDR1 and CDR2 sequences are SQVTM and ANQGSEA.

This clonotype was seen at least ten times. The chain has TRBV7-2 and TRBJ2-1; D is perhaps TRBD1 or TRBD2 (5 bases each). CDR3 length equals 14 residues. Germline V gives CDR1 SGHTA, CDR2 FQGNSA. Trimming left V 1 base short and J 8 bases short, with 12 bases between. CDR3 loop: CASSLGAGRDEQFF. CDR3 DNA sequence: TGTGCCAGCAGCTTAGGTGCGGGCAGGGATGAGCAGTTCTTC.

This clonotype was found many times. The rearrangement uses TRBV25-1 and TRBJ2-3, with D tentatively TRBD1 (6 bases). Trimming stripped 1 base from V and 2 bases from J, with 13 bases between. The CDR3 spans 16 residues. CDR1 is MGHDK, CDR2 SYGVNS, per germline. DNA for the CDR3: TGTGCCAGCAGTGAATTCTCAGGGGCGACCACAGATACGCAGTATTTT. This encodes CASSEFSGATTDTQYF.

This clonotype was detected ten times or more. J is TRBJ2-5 and V is TRBV5-4, with 9 bases that match TRBD1. CDR1 is SGHNT and CDR2 is YYREEE in the germline V gene (reference sequence). The V and J ends lost 4 bases and 3 bases, in that order; junction bases with no gene match: 7. The CDR3 loop spans 15 amino acids. DNA of the CDR3: TGTGCCAGCAGCAGGGGACAGGGCCCGGAAGAGACCCAGTACTTC. Translated, it gives CASSRGQGPEETQYF.

In this sample, this clonotype turned up many times. This chain links TRBV11-3 with TRBJ2-3; D is perhaps TRBD2 (6 bases). V shed 1 base and J shed 0 bases, with 11 bases lying between them. The CDR3 is 16 residues long. The germline gives CDR1 SGHNT, CDR2 YENEEA. The CDR3 DNA follows: TGTGCCAGCAGCTTAGGGCTAGCGCGCAGCACAGATACGCAGTATTTT. Its protein is CASSLGLARSTDTQYF.